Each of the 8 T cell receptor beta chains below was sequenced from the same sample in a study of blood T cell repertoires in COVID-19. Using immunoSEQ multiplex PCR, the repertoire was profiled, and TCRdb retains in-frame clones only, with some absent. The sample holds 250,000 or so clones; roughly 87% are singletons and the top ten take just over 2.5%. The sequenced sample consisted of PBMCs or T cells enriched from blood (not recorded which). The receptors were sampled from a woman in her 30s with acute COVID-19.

Here the CDR3 DNA reads TGTTACGGACAGGGACCCCCCAATGAGCAGTTCTTC. Translating gives CYGQGPPNEQFF. The V and J genes are TRBV27 and TRBJ2-1, with 8 bases matching TRBD1. Germline values: CDR1 MNHEY, CDR2 SMNVEV (reference sequence). The CDR3 loop spans 12 amino acids.

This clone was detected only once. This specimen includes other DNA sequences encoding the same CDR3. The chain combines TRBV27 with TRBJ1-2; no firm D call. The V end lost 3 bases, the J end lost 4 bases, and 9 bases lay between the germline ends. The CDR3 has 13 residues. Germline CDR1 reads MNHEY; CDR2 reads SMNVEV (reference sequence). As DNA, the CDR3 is TGTGCCAGCAGTTTGGGCCCCTCCTATGGCTACACCTTC. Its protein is CASSLGPSYGYTF.

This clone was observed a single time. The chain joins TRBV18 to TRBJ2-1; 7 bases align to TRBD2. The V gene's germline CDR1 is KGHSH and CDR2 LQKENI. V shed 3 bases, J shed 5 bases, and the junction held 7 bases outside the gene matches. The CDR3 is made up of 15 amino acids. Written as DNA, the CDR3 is TGTGCCAGCTCACCTCGGGGGGACGGGCACAATGAGCAGTTCTTC. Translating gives CASSPRGDGHNEQFF.

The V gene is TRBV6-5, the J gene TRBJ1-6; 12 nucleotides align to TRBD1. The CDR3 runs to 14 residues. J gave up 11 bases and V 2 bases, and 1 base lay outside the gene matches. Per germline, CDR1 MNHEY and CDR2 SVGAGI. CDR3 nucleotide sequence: TGTGCCAGCAGTTACGGGACAGGGGGCACACCCCTCCACTTT. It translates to CASSYGTGGTPLHF.

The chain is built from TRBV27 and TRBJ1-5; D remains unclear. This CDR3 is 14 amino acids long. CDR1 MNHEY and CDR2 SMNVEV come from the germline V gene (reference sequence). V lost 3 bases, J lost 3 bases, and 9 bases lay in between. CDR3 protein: CASSFGRFNQPQHF. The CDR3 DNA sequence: TGTGCCAGCAGTTTCGGCAGGTTCAATCAGCCCCAGCATTTT.

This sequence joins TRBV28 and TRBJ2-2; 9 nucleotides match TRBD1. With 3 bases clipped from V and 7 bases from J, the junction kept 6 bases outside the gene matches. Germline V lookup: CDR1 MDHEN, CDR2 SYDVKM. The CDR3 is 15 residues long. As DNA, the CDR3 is TGTGCCAGCAGTTTTTGGACAGGGGAGGGCGGGGAGCTGTTTTTT. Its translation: CASSFWTGEGGELFF.

CDR3 bases: TGTGCCAGCACCCTAGACGGTGACACTGAAGCTTTCTTT. Residues: CASTLDGDTEAFF. V is TRBV5-4 and J is TRBJ1-1; D is ambiguous. CDR1 is SGHNT and CDR2 is YYREEE in the germline V gene (reference sequence). CDR3 length equals 13 residues. Trimming left V 6 bases short and J 3 bases short, with 12 bases between.

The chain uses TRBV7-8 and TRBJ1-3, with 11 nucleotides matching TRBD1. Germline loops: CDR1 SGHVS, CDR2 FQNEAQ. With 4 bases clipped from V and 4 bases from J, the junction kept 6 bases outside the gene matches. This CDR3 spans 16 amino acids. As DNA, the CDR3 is TGTGCCAGCAGCTACGGACAGGGGGCTCTAGGAAACACCATATATTTT. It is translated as CASSYGQGALGNTIYF.